This T cell receptor beta chain stems from a study of regulatory T cells in long-lasting Graves disease. Building of the TCR beta libraries involved iRepertoire HTBI primers and Arm-PCR of CDR3 regions. TCRdb analysed the multiplex PCR reads with MiXCR anew, one entry per CDR3 protein. This table has around 500,000 distinct CDR3 sequences, approximately 12% appearing once. The CDR3 length is 12 residues. Trimming left V 6 bases short and J 4 bases short, with 12 bases between. In germline, CDR1 is SQVTM, CDR2 ANQGSEA. This clonotype was recorded many times. Its antigen is unknown. Study-wide results and caveats: Patients with persistent Graves' had lower TCR diversity than newly diagnosed patients. When disease was persistent, TRBV28, TRBJ1-2 and TRBJ2-5 were the favored segments.

The time point: newly diagnosed GD, antithyroid drugs for less than 3 months. PBMC-derived RNA was used for the TCR library. The same specimen was also included in a second study, on T cells in Graves' hyperthyroidism and ophthalmopathy. That work adds: Hyperthyroidism, newly diagnosed and lasting under 2 months, affected patients aged 18 to 65. TCR CDR3 underwent first-round RT-PCR with the HTBI primer set.

This chain joins TRBV29-1 and TRBJ1-1, with D maybe TRBD1 (5 bases). Sequencing used peripheral blood mononuclear cells (PBMCs), obtained at new diagnosis, from a patient treated with antithyroid drugs. This sequence originates from a woman aged 30 to 39 with Graves disease. DNA of the CDR3: TGCAGCGTCCCCAGTGGGGGCACTGAAGCTTTCTTT. Translation gives CSVPSGGTEAFF.